This is a list of T cell receptor beta chains from one sample in a study of T cells in Graves' hyperthyroidism and ophthalmopathy. TCRdb independently ran MiXCR on the multiplex PCR reads; one entry per CDR3 protein. The sample contains 450,000 to 650,000 distinct CDR3 sequences, 12% to 15% of which appear only once. The sequencing sample was made of blood. All receptors come from a woman under 30 with Graves' ophthalmopathy. Both conserved end residues are part of each CDR3. The D gene is left open where the match is weak. Clone size is stated in some rows and not others, as once, few, many or a class when expanded.

TRBV7-2	TRBJ1-2	.	TRBD1	CASSSGGQGGYGYTF	TGTGCCAGCAGTTCTGGGGGACAGGGGGGCTATGGCTACACCTTC
TRBV2	TRBJ1-4	once	.	CASSGTETTNEKLFF	TGTGCCAGCAGTGGGACAGAAACTACTAATGAAAAACTGTTTTTT
TRBV20-1	TRBJ2-3	many	.	CSAPDQPSTDTQYF	TGCAGTGCTCCTGATCAGCCGAGCACAGATACGCAGTATTTT
TRBV2	TRBJ2-1	many	.	CASRAGTSRKQFF	TGTGCCAGCAGAGCTGGTACGAGTAGAAAGCAGTTCTTC
TRBV28	TRBJ2-3	many	.	CASSLSFKDTQYF	TGTGCCAGCAGTTTATCCTTCAAGGATACGCAGTATTTT
TRBV7-9	TRBJ2-6	few	.	CASRSNESGANVLTF	TGTGCCAGCAGATCGAACGAATCTGGGGCCAACGTCCTGACTTTC
TRBV20-1	TRBJ2-7	many	.	CSAWDPASNSYEQYF	TGCAGTGCTTGGGACCCTGCTTCGAACTCCTACGAGCAGTACTTC
TRBV28	TRBJ1-5	many	.	CASSSVVPFTIDRSNQPQHF	TGTGCCAGCAGTTCCGTGGTGCCTTTCACCATAGACCGTAGCAATCAGCCCCAGCATTTT
TRBV6-1	TRBJ1-3	.	.	CASSQTRASGNTIYF	TGTGCCAGCAGCCAGACACGAGCCTCTGGAAACACCATATATTTT
TRBV11-3	TRBJ2-1	many	.	CASSSAGLVEQFF	TGTGCCAGCAGCTCGGCGGGATTAGTAGAGCAGTTCTTC
TRBV4-3	TRBJ1-4	few	.	CASSQEQATNEKLFF	TGCGCCAGCAGCCAAGAACAAGCAACTAATGAAAAACTGTTTTTT
TRBV12-3/TRBV12-4	TRBJ1-4	few	.	CASRTVATNEKLFF	TGTGCCAGCAGGACAGTAGCAACTAATGAAAAACTGTTTTTT
TRBV3-1	TRBJ2-1	.	.	CASSQARGGDEQFF	TGTGCCAGCAGCCAAGCCAGGGGGGGGGATGAGCAGTTCTTC
TRBV29-1	TRBJ1-1	few	.	CSVEGGVRGTEAFF	TGCAGCGTTGAGGGGGGGGTAAGAGGCACTGAAGCTTTCTTT
TRBV29-1	TRBJ1-4	few	.	CSALMGTNEKLFF	TGCAGCGCGTTAATGGGTACTAATGAAAAACTGTTTTTT
TRBV29-1	TRBJ2-2	many	.	CSVIPPNTGELFF	TGCAGCGTTATACCACCGAACACCGGGGAGCTGTTTTTT
TRBV28	TRBJ2-7	many	.	CASSISGTSPYEQYF	TGTGCCAGCAGTATATCCGGGACTTCCCCCTACGAGCAGTACTTC
TRBV7-9	TRBJ2-2	many	.	CASSRQGGTGELFF	TGTGCCAGCAGCCGACAGGGAGGAACCGGGGAGCTGTTTTTT
TRBV6-5	TRBJ1-1	.	.	CASSYSNSFGAEAFF	TGTGCCAGCAGTTACTCGAATAGCTTCGGAGCTGAAGCTTTCTTT
TRBV20-1	TRBJ1-5	few	.	CSARDQGVGVGQPQHF	TGCAGTGCTAGAGATCAAGGCGTAGGGGTGGGTCAGCCCCAGCATTTT
TRBV30	TRBJ2-7	.	.	CAWSNAVYEQYF	TGTGCCTGGAGTAATGCCGTATACGAGCAGTACTTC
TRBV29-1	TRBJ2-2	few	TRBD2	CSAGLANTGELFF	TGCAGCGCGGGACTAGCGAACACCGGGGAGCTGTTTTTT
TRBV5-8	TRBJ2-1	.	TRBD2	CASSLGAGGYYNEQFF	TGTGCCAGCAGCTTGGGGGCGGGAGGCTACTACAATGAGCAGTTCTTC
TRBV7-3	TRBJ2-2	.	TRBD1	CASSWDRNTGELLF	TGTGCCAGCAGCTGGGACAGGAACACCGGGGAGCTGCTTTTT
TRBV19	TRBJ1-5	few	.	CASSMAGYQPQHF	TGTGCCAGTAGTATGGCAGGGTATCAGCCCCAGCATTTT
TRBV12-3/TRBV12-4	TRBJ2-2	few	.	CVSSLGQGEAGELFF	TGTGTCAGCAGTTTAGGGCAGGGCGAGGCCGGGGAGCTGTTTTTT
TRBV19	TRBJ2-1	.	TRBD2	CASRKGLAVNEQFF	TGTGCCAGTAGGAAAGGACTAGCAGTCAATGAGCAGTTCTTC
TRBV5-4	TRBJ1-2	few	.	CASSLVGSSLYGYTF	TGTGCCAGCAGCTTGGTAGGCAGCTCGCTCTATGGCTACACCTTC
TRBV27	TRBJ2-7	many	.	CASSFYLGVEQYF	TGTGCCAGCAGTTTTTACTTAGGGGTCGAGCAGTACTTC
TRBV12-3/TRBV12-4	TRBJ2-7	many	TRBD1	CASRITGASYEQYF	TGTGCCAGCAGGATTACAGGGGCGTCCTACGAGCAGTACTTC
TRBV12-3/TRBV12-4	TRBJ1-1	many	.	CASSPLAITEAFF	TGTGCCAGCAGTCCCTTGGCCATCACTGAAGCTTTCTTT
TRBV20-1	TRBJ2-7	many	.	CSASDRTTSYEQYF	TGCAGTGCTAGTGATAGGACTACCTCCTACGAGCAGTACTTC
TRBV11-3	TRBJ2-7	many	.	CASSSPNYEQYF	TGTGCCAGCAGCTCGCCCAACTACGAGCAGTACTTC
TRBV27	TRBJ1-2	.	TRBD1	CASSLSRTGGDPNYGYTF	TGTGCCAGCAGTTTATCGCGGACAGGGGGCGACCCAAACTATGGCTACACCTTC
TRBV28	TRBJ2-5	many	TRBD2	CASSSWREGRETQYF	TGTGCCAGCAGTAGTTGGCGGGAGGGCAGGGAGACCCAGTACTTC
TRBV6-5	TRBJ1-2	many	.	CASSYSSGGNYGYTF	TGTGCCAGCAGTTACTCGAGTGGGGGTAACTATGGCTACACCTTC
TRBV20-1	TRBJ2-3	many	TRBD2	CSARDRKGLAGIAATDTQYF	TGCAGTGCTAGAGATCGGAAGGGACTAGCGGGCATCGCGGCCACAGATACGCAGTATTTT
TRBV28	TRBJ1-3	many	TRBD1	CASSPLGGKRGNTIYF	TGTGCCAGCAGTCCCTTAGGGGGCAAGCGGGGAAACACCATATATTTT
TRBV5-6	TRBJ1-3	.	.	CASSLAGHGSGNTIYF	TGTGCCAGCAGCCTTGCGGGACACGGCTCTGGAAACACCATATATTTT
TRBV7-3	TRBJ2-1	many	TRBD2	CASSRTSGSINEQFF	TGTGCCAGCAGCCGGACTAGCGGGAGTATCAATGAGCAGTTCTTC
TRBV3-1	TRBJ1-3	few	.	CASSRASSGNTIYF	TGTGCCAGCAGCAGGGCCTCCTCTGGAAACACCATATATTTT
TRBV28	TRBJ1-5	.	.	CASSSRRRFNSNQPQHF	TGTGCCAGCAGTTCTAGGAGGAGATTTAATAGCAATCAGCCCCAGCATTTT
TRBV12-3/TRBV12-4	TRBJ2-1	.	.	CASGFGEQFF	TGTGCCAGCGGGTTCGGTGAGCAGTTCTTC
TRBV30	TRBJ2-1	many	TRBD1	CAGGGDRVAGEQFF	TGTGCCGGAGGTGGGGACAGGGTTGCCGGGGAGCAGTTCTTC
TRBV10-3	TRBJ2-3	many	.	CAIMGSTDTQYF	TGTGCCATCATGGGCAGCACAGATACGCAGTATTTT
TRBV9	TRBJ2-5	many	.	CASSVEGGETQYF	TGTGCCAGCAGCGTAGAGGGGGGAGAGACCCAGTACTTC
TRBV7-9	TRBJ2-7	many	.	CASSSFAAGTLKEQYF	TGTGCCAGCAGCTCGTTCGCGGCAGGGACCCTCAAGGAGCAGTACTTC
TRBV5-5	TRBJ2-5	many	.	CASSFRRTGMGETQYF	TGTGCCAGCAGCTTCAGAAGAACAGGGATGGGGGAGACCCAGTACTTC
TRBV19	TRBJ1-2	.	.	CASRVGGRGPNGYTF	TGTGCCAGTCGAGTGGGGGGCAGGGGACCTAATGGCTACACCTTC
TRBV11-2	TRBJ2-7	many	.	CASSLDGYEQYF	TGTGCCAGCAGCTTAGACGGGTACGAGCAGTACTTC
TRBV25-1	TRBJ1-1	few	.	CASSEYSGGAGTEAFF	TGTGCCAGCAGTGAATATAGCGGGGGGGCGGGCACTGAAGCTTTCTTT
TRBV7-9	TRBJ2-1	many	TRBD2	CASSLVSSGRLGEQFF	TGTGCCAGCAGCTTAGTGTCTAGCGGGAGATTGGGTGAGCAGTTCTTC
TRBV7-7	TRBJ2-7	many	.	CASSPPGRYEQYF	TGTGCTAGCAGTCCTCCCGGGAGATACGAGCAGTACTTC
TRBV6-5	TRBJ2-7	many	.	CASSYSSQGVSYEQYF	TGTGCCAGCAGTTACTCTAGCCAGGGTGTCTCCTACGAGCAGTACTTC
TRBV28	TRBJ1-2	many	.	CASSLWGTANYGYTF	TGTGCCAGCAGTTTATGGGGGACCGCCAACTATGGCTACACCTTC
TRBV2	TRBJ1-5	.	.	CASVGQPNQPQHF	TGTGCCAGCGTAGGACAGCCCAATCAGCCCCAGCATTTT
TRBV7-6	TRBJ2-1	.	.	CASSLELRSEQFF	TGTGCCAGCAGCTTAGAGCTGCGCAGTGAGCAGTTCTTC
TRBV7-8	TRBJ2-1	many	.	CASSPLGMNEQFF	TGTGCCAGCAGCCCCCTCGGGATGAATGAGCAGTTCTTC